The rows below give T cell receptor beta chains drawn from one sample of a study of draining lymph node invasion in breast cancer. MiXCR was run by TCRdb on the bulk RNA-seq reads, yielding one entry per CDR3 protein. This table holds 290 or so distinct CDR3 sequences, 20% to 30% found once. The specimen was sorted memory Tregs from the tumor. The receptors originated from a female donor with luminal breast cancer. CDR3s include the opening cysteine and the closing phenylalanine or tryptophan. D genes are given only for firm matches. Clone size is shown for a subset of rows, as once, few, many or a class of expanded clone.

TRBV4-1	TRBJ1-1	.	few	CASSPEVGPPEAFF	TGCGCCAGCAGCCCGGAGGTCGGACCTCCTGAAGCTTTCTTT
TRBV11-2	TRBJ2-2	.	few	CASSLVVGRGHTGELFF	TGTGCCAGCAGCTTAGTTGTTGGGAGGGGGCACACCGGGGAGCTGTTTTTT
TRBV6-4	TRBJ2-1	TRBD1	few	CASSTGTGVYNEQFF	TGTGCCAGCAGTACCGGGACAGGGGTTTACAATGAGCAGTTCTTC
TRBV19	TRBJ2-1	TRBD1	.	CASSISGQYYNEQFF	TGTGCCAGTAGTATATCGGGACAGTACTACAATGAGCAGTTCTTC
TRBV10-2	TRBJ1-1	.	few	CASSEGVSGTAFF	TGCGCCAGCAGTGAGGGGGTGTCGGGTACAGCTTTCTTT
TRBV3-1	TRBJ1-6	.	few	CASSQDRGTYNSPLHF	TGTGCCAGCAGCCAAGACAGGGGCACGTATAATTCACCCCTCCACTTT
TRBV5-1	TRBJ2-1	TRBD2	few	CASSLRTSGGRASTEQFF	TGCGCCAGCAGCTTAAGGACTAGCGGGGGCCGGGCTTCTACGGAGCAGTTCTTC
TRBV5-4	TRBJ2-3	.	.	CASSLTPGDTDTQYF	TGTGCCAGCAGCTTGACCCCAGGGGACACAGATACGCAGTATTTT
TRBV12-3/TRBV12-4	TRBJ1-5	TRBD1	few	CASSRTGGRGQPQHF	TGTGCCAGCAGCCGAACAGGGGGGAGGGGTCAGCCCCAGCATTTT
TRBV11-2	TRBJ1-1	TRBD1	few	CASSPTGTGAEAFF	TGTGCCAGCAGCCCCACCGGGACAGGGGCTGAAGCTTTCTTT
TRBV20-1	TRBJ2-3	.	few	CSARAYRAGTDTQYF	TGCAGTGCTAGAGCCTACCGGGCCGGCACAGATACGCAGTATTTT
TRBV10-1	TRBJ1-1	.	few	CASSESAGRTEAFF	TGCGCCAGCAGTGAGTCGGCCGGACGGACTGAAGCTTTCTTT
TRBV6-5	TRBJ2-2	TRBD1	few	CASSQQGGLASRNTGELFF	TGTGCCAGCAGCCAACAGGGGGGCCTAGCCTCCCGGAACACCGGGGAGCTGTTTTTT
TRBV3-1	TRBJ1-5	.	.	CASSQGGAQPQHF	TGTGCCAGCAGCCAAGGGGGGGCTCAGCCCCAGCATTTT
TRBV7-9	TRBJ1-3	.	few	CASSVSGVGNTIYF	TGTGCCAGCAGCGTCTCAGGGGTCGGAAACACCATATATTTT